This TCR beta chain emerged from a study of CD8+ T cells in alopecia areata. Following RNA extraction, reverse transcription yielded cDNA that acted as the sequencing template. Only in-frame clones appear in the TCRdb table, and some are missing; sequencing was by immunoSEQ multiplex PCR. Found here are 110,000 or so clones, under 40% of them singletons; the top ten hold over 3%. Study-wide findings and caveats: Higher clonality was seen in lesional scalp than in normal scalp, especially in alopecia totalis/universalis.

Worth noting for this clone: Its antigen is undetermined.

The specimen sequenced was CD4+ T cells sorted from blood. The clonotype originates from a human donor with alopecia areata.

The CDR3 bases are TGCAGCGTGGGACAGGCCGGTGAGCAGTTCTTC. It codes for CSVGQAGEQFF. This chain connects TRBV29-1 to TRBJ2-1; 8 nucleotides align to TRBD1. The V and J ends lost 6 bases and 9 bases, in that order; junction bases with no gene match: 4. Germline lookup yields CDR1 SQVTM and CDR2 ANQGSEA. The CDR3 spans 11 residues.